This T cell receptor delta chain was sequenced for a study of Vδ1+ human thymocytes. This clone was seen a handful of times. Its specificity is unknown. Unmatched junction bases numbered 8, after V lost 1 base and J lost 0 bases. In germline, CDR1 is TSWWSYY, CDR2 QGS. CDR3 length: 17 residues. The template was reverse-transcribed extracted RNA. The CDR3 regions were amplified by multiplex PCR from V-gene primers to a constant-region primer. TCRdb re-called the multiplex PCR reads via CATT. The table has about 27,000 delta-chain clones, around 7.7% seen once. Alphabeta T cells were depleted, then CD3+ Vdelta1+ Vdelta2- thymocytes were FACS-sorted. Points from the study as a whole: Thymic delta-chain repertoires held approximately 20% Vdelta2 sequences and few Vdelta3, despite high sort purity. Bulk repertoire data may be misinterpreted because of unexpected Vdelta2 sequences. TRD repertoires were essentially private, unlike widely shared TRG clonotypes. In the thymus, TRG and TRD repertoires looked highly polyclonal with Gaussian CDR3 lengths.

Sequencing used Vdelta1+ gamma-delta thymocytes from the thymus. Noted subset: FACS-sorted CD3+ TCRalphabeta- TCRVdelta1+ TCRVdelta2- thymocytes. The rearrangement uses TRDV1 and TRDJ1, with TRDD3 matching over 7 bases. This clonotype originated in a girl in the first two years of life who had congenital heart surgery. The CDR3 is CALGEPLGGLYTDKLIF. The CDR3 DNA sequence: TGTGCTCTTGGGGAACCCCTGGGGGGGTTATACACCGATAAACTCATCTTT.